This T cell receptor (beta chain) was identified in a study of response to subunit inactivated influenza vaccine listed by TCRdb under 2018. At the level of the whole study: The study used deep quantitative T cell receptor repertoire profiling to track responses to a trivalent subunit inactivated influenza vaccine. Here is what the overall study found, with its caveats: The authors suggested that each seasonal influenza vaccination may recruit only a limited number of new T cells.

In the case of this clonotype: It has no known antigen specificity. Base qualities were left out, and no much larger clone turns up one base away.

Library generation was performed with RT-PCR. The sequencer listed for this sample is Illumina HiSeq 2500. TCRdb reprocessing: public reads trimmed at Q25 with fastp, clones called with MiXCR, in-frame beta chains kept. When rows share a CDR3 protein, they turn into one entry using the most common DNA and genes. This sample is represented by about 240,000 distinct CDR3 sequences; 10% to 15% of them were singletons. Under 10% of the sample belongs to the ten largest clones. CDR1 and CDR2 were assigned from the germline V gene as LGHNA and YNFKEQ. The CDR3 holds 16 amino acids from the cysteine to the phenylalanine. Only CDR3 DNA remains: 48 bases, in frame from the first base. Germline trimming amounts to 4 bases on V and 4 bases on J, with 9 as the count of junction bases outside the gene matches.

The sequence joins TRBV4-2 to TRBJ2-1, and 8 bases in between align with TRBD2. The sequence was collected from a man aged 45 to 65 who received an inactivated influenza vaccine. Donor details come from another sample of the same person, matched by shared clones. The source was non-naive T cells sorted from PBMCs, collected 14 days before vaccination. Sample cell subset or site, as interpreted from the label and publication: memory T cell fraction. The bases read TGTGCCAGCAGCCTACAAGCGGGAGATGGGTACAATGAGCAGTTCTTC. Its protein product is CASSLQAGDGYNEQFF.